This TCR beta chain came from a study of T cell responses to AZD1222 COVID-19 vaccine. This clone came up a few times. What it binds is unknown. The data were produced by immunoSEQ multiplex PCR, yet TCRdb's version contains in-frame clones alone and is incomplete. The table has 150,000 to 200,000 clones, 75% to 90% seen once. V dropped 1 base and J dropped 6 bases, with 5 bases sitting between them. The CDR3 sequence is 12 residues long. Germline-derived CDR1 and CDR2 are SGHRS and YFSETQ. Study outcomes and limitations: The donor cohort was predominantly white British with a female majority, and clonal diversity may have been underestimated. The study found vaccine-associated CD4 TCRs spanning spike, dominant at 160-218 and 743-854. Nearly half of spike-specific TCRs reportedly go after variant regions that carry no mutations. Increased Spike-specific TCR breadth and depth were observed after two AZD1222 doses.

This chain joins TRBV5-1 and TRBJ2-1; no reliable D call. The starting material was peripheral blood, obtained on day 0 of MenACWY control vaccination. The receptor was derived from an adult in good health. For the CDR3, the DNA is TGCGCCAGCAGCTTGAAGCTCAATGAGCAGTTCTTC. It codes for CASSLKLNEQFF.